What follows describes a single TCR beta chain. Germline V lookup: CDR1 MNHEY, CDR2 SMNVEV (reference sequence). The CDR3 has 16 amino acids. J gave up 4 bases and V 6 bases, and 11 bases lay outside the gene matches. As to treatment: around 19 received Ad26.COV2.S at low or high dose, single or two shots; several received placebo; per-sample allocation not given. Samples were taken on day 63 after the first vaccine or placebo injection. The sample is drawn from a study of Ad26.COV2.S vaccination and SARS-CoV-2 variants. As for the study in general: The authors gave Ad26.COV2.S intramuscularly, either once or twice 56 days apart.

The assay was immunoSEQ multiplex PCR, and TCRdb's table has in-frame clones only and misses some. The data show 200,000 to 250,000 clones, 70% to 90% seen once. The genes are TRBV27 and TRBJ1-5, with 8 bases fitting TRBD1. The clonotype originates from a person aged 18-60 years who received the Ad26.COV2.S COVID-19 vaccine or a placebo. Sample: peripheral blood, taken in a trial of Ad26.COV2.S vaccine versus placebo. The CDR3 sequence is CASRAGTGWSNQPQHF. CDR3 DNA: TGTGCCAGCAGGGCTGGGACAGGTTGGTCTAATCAGCCCCAGCATTTT.